Shown below are 9 T cell receptor beta chains from a single sample sequenced in a study of shared clonotypes between healthy human individuals. Generated by immunoSEQ multiplex PCR, the TCRdb table keeps only in-frame clones and is missing some. This sample has millions of clones, with about 95% found just once. Naive CD8 isolation took CD45RO-negative cells positively selected for CCR7 and excluded terminally differentiated effector memory CD45RA+ cells. The sequencing sample was made of naive CD8+ T cells sorted from blood. These receptors all come from a man aged 18 to 29 in good health.

The rearrangement links TRBV6-6 to TRBJ2-1; 11 bases line up with TRBD2. The V and J ends lost 8 bases and 7 bases, in that order; junction bases with no gene match: 7. The CDR3 spans 14 residues. CDR1 is MNHNY and CDR2 is SVGAGI in the germline V gene (reference sequence). CDR3: CASSVAGGPNEQFF. CDR3 DNA: TGTGCCAGCTCTGTAGCGGGGGGGCCAAATGAGCAGTTCTTC.

V usage is TRBV6-5 and J usage is TRBJ2-1; 7 bases map to TRBD1. With V trimmed by 4 bases and J by 4 bases, 1 base remained unmatched. The V gene's germline CDR1 is MNHEY and CDR2 SVGAGI. This CDR3 region has 13 residues. The CDR3 region is CASSLGQYNEQFF. DNA of the CDR3: TGTGCCAGCAGTTTGGGACAGTACAATGAGCAGTTCTTC.

Comment on this clone: This sample also contains other DNA sequences that code for the same CDR3. The chain couples TRBV27 to TRBJ2-7, with 10 positions matching TRBD1. V shed 0 bases and J 4 bases; nucleotides not matched to a gene: 6. The CDR3 runs to 16 residues. Germline loops: CDR1 MNHEY, CDR2 SMNVEV (reference sequence). CDR3 coding DNA: TGTGCCAGCAGTTTATCCCCGGGGACAGGGGCTTACGAGCAGTACTTC. It is translated as CASSLSPGTGAYEQYF.

The rearrangement uses TRBV25-1 and TRBJ2-7, with D hard to call. Germline CDR1 and CDR2: MGHDK and SYGVNS. CDR3 length: 12 residues. V was clipped by 4 bases and J by 2 bases, with 6 bases between them. The CDR3 here is CASSVNPYEQYF. The CDR3, as DNA: TGTGCCAGCAGTGTAAATCCCTACGAGCAGTACTTC.

The CDR3 DNA is TGTGCCAGCAGCTTATTAGGAGTGGAGACCCAGTACTTC. Amino acids: CASSLLGVETQYF. The chain joins TRBV7-9 to TRBJ2-5, with D unresolved. V lost 2 bases, J lost 5 bases, and 9 bases lay in between. From germline, CDR1 is SEHNR and CDR2 FQNEAQ (reference sequence). The CDR3 extends over 13 amino acids.

The chain has TRBV21-1 and TRBJ2-1; the table's D call of TRBD2 was not tested on the DNA. TRBV21-1 is annotated as a pseudogene. The CDR3 covers 15 residues. CDR3 DNA sequence: TGTGCCAGCAGCAAAGGACTAGCGGCAATCAATGAGCAGTTCTTC. It is translated as CASSKGLAAINEQFF.

The chain couples TRBV19 to TRBJ2-3; tentative D call: TRBD1 (6 bases). Trimming shortened V by 7 bases and J by 2 bases, and 10 bases separated the two germline ends. The CDR3 totals 13 residues. Looked up from germline, CDR1 is LNHDA and CDR2 is SQIVND (reference sequence). CDR3 protein: CASTQGYTDTQYF. CDR3 nucleotides: TGTGCCAGTACTCAGGGGTACACAGATACGCAGTATTTT.

The V call is TRBV5-4, the J call TRBJ1-3; TRBD1 might be the D (6 bases). Between the trimmed V and J ends, which lost 5 bases and 4 bases, there was a span of 19 bases. The CDR3 contains 16 residues. Germline CDR1 reads SGHNT; CDR2 reads YYREEE (reference sequence). CDR3 in amino acids: CASSIAGGAIGNTIYF. In DNA, the CDR3 is TGTGCCAGCAGTATTGCGGGGGGGGCAATCGGAAACACCATATATTTT.

The gene calls are TRBV9 and TRBJ2-1; the match to TRBD1 covers 7 bases. The CDR3 length is 14 residues. The V gene's germline CDR1 is SGDLS and CDR2 YYNGEE. After removal of 0 bases from V and 9 bases from J, the junction contained 6 bases not matched to a gene. CDR3 nucleotides: TGTGCCAGCAGCGTAGGGGGACAGTCCCTTGAGCAGTTCTTC. Protein: CASSVGGQSLEQFF.